These T cell receptor beta chains were read from a single sample in a study of T cells in Graves' hyperthyroidism and ophthalmopathy. MiXCR was run by TCRdb on the multiplex PCR reads, yielding one entry per CDR3 protein. The sample lists approximately 25,000 distinct CDR3 sequences, approximately 45% occurring once. Sequencing used blood. The receptors were sampled from a woman aged 25 to 39 with Graves' hyperthyroidism. CDR3s include the opening cysteine and the closing phenylalanine or tryptophan. A D gene is named only where the DNA matches it firmly. The size of a clone is reported for some rows only, either as once, few or many, or as a class for expanded clones.

v_call: TRBV5-1; d_call: TRBD1; j_call: TRBJ1-4; clone_size: many; cdr3_nt: TGCGCCAGCCGCGGACAGGGGTTGGAAAAACTGTTTTTT; cdr3_aa: CASRGQGLEKLFF
v_call: TRBV29-1; d_call: TRBD2; j_call: TRBJ2-1; clone_size: medium-sized; cdr3_nt: TGCAGCGCGACCTCCGGGACTAACTCCTACAATGAGCAGTTCTTC; cdr3_aa: CSATSGTNSYNEQFF
v_call: TRBV20-1; d_call: TRBD2; j_call: TRBJ2-4; clone_size: NA; cdr3_nt: TGCAGTGCTAGAGGAGGACTAGCGGATTACAAAAACATTCAGTACTTC; cdr3_aa: CSARGGLADYKNIQYF
v_call: TRBV5-7; d_call: TRBD1; j_call: TRBJ1-5; clone_size: once; cdr3_nt: TGTGCCAGCAGTCGGGACAGGGGAAATCAGCCCCAGCATTTT; cdr3_aa: CASSRDRGNQPQHF
v_call: TRBV11-2; d_call: TRBD1; j_call: TRBJ2-6; clone_size: NA; cdr3_nt: TGTGCAGCAGCTCACGACAGGGCTGTGGCCAACGTCCTGACTTTC; cdr3_aa: CAAAHDRAVANVLTF
v_call: TRBV27; d_call: NA; j_call: TRBJ2-2; clone_size: many; cdr3_nt: TGTGCCAGCAGGGTCGGGGCAGGGTGGACCGGGGAGCTGTTTTTT; cdr3_aa: CASRVGAGWTGELFF
v_call: TRBV12-3/TRBV12-4; d_call: TRBD2; j_call: TRBJ2-3; clone_size: NA; cdr3_nt: TGTACCAGCAGTTTAGCAACTAGCGGGAGGAGGGCAGATACGCAGTATTTT; cdr3_aa: CTSSLATSGRRADTQYF
v_call: TRBV9; d_call: NA; j_call: TRBJ2-7; clone_size: many; cdr3_nt: TGTGCCAGCAGCGTAATAGCCGGATCAGGCTACGAGCAGTACTTC; cdr3_aa: CASSVIAGSGYEQYF
v_call: TRBV5-1; d_call: NA; j_call: TRBJ1-2; clone_size: NA; cdr3_nt: TGCGCCAGCGGCCAAGACAGCACTAACTATGGCTACACCTTC; cdr3_aa: CASGQDSTNYGYTF
v_call: TRBV24-1; d_call: NA; j_call: TRBJ1-6; clone_size: NA; cdr3_nt: TGTGCCACCGCCTGGCGGGAGGATAATTCACCCCTCCACTTT; cdr3_aa: CATAWREDNSPLHF
v_call: TRBV12-3/TRBV12-4; d_call: TRBD1; j_call: TRBJ1-2; clone_size: many; cdr3_nt: TGTGCCAGCAGCCCTGGGACAGGACGAGCCTATGGCTACACCTTC; cdr3_aa: CASSPGTGRAYGYTF
v_call: TRBV7-7; d_call: TRBD2; j_call: TRBJ2-7; clone_size: NA; cdr3_nt: TGTGCTAGCAGCTTAGGGAGGGGTGAGTTGGACGAGCAGTACTTC; cdr3_aa: CASSLGRGELDEQYF
v_call: TRBV6-1; d_call: TRBD1; j_call: TRBJ2-7; clone_size: many; cdr3_nt: TGTGCCAGCAGTGAACGTTGGGGTGGGACAGGGGACGCCTACGAGCAGTACTTC; cdr3_aa: CASSERWGGTGDAYEQYF
v_call: TRBV21-1; d_call: NA; j_call: TRBJ1-2; clone_size: few; cdr3_nt: TGTGCCAGCAGCATATCGATACTTAACTATGGCTACACCTTC; cdr3_aa: CASSISILNYGYTF
v_call: TRBV11-2; d_call: NA; j_call: TRBJ2-2; clone_size: NA; cdr3_nt: NA; cdr3_aa: CASSLRPKPLGSCFF
v_call: TRBV5-1; d_call: NA; j_call: TRBJ1-3; clone_size: medium-sized; cdr3_nt: TGCGCCAGCAGCTTGACTTCGCAGCGAAACACCATATATTTT; cdr3_aa: CASSLTSQRNTIYF
v_call: TRBV30; d_call: NA; j_call: TRBJ2-1; clone_size: many; cdr3_nt: TGTGCCTGGGGGGTCAATGAGCAGTTCTTC; cdr3_aa: CAWGVNEQFF
v_call: TRBV7-3; d_call: NA; j_call: TRBJ2-2; clone_size: many; cdr3_nt: TGTGCCAGCAGTCCCAGCCTTGCCGGGGAGCTGTTTTTT; cdr3_aa: CASSPSLAGELFF
v_call: TRBV2; d_call: TRBD1; j_call: TRBJ1-6; clone_size: NA; cdr3_nt: TGTGCCAGCAGCCCGGACAGGGGTCGTCGGTCACCCCTCCACTTT; cdr3_aa: CASSPDRGRRSPLHF
v_call: TRBV6-4; d_call: NA; j_call: TRBJ2-3; clone_size: medium-sized; cdr3_nt: TGTGCCAGCAGTCAAGATACGCAGTATTTT; cdr3_aa: CASSQDTQYF
v_call: TRBV28; d_call: NA; j_call: TRBJ2-4; clone_size: few; cdr3_nt: TGTGCCAGCAGTTTAGTGGGAGGCGACGGGGTAGCCAAAAACATTCAGTACTTC; cdr3_aa: CASSLVGGDGVAKNIQYF
v_call: TRBV10-1; d_call: NA; j_call: TRBJ1-1; clone_size: medium-sized; cdr3_nt: TGCGCCAGCAGTGTGGACAGCATGAACACTGAAGCTTTCTTT; cdr3_aa: CASSVDSMNTEAFF
v_call: TRBV19; d_call: NA; j_call: TRBJ1-1; clone_size: NA; cdr3_nt: TGTGCCAGTAGTATTTCCCAGAACACTGAAGCTTTCTTT; cdr3_aa: CASSISQNTEAFF
v_call: TRBV6-1; d_call: TRBD2; j_call: TRBJ2-7; clone_size: NA; cdr3_nt: TGTGCCATCAGCCCAGGACTAGCGGGAGTCGAGCAGTACTTC; cdr3_aa: CAISPGLAGVEQYF
v_call: TRBV29-1; d_call: NA; j_call: TRBJ2-7; clone_size: NA; cdr3_nt: TGCAGCGTCTATGGATGGACAGAGGAATACTACGAGCAGTACTTC; cdr3_aa: CSVYGWTEEYYEQYF
v_call: TRBV2; d_call: TRBD2; j_call: TRBJ2-7; clone_size: NA; cdr3_nt: TGTGCCAGCAGGATAGCTAGCGGGAGGGCAAACGAGCAGTACTTC; cdr3_aa: CASRIASGRANEQYF
v_call: TRBV2; d_call: NA; j_call: TRBJ1-5; clone_size: medium-sized; cdr3_nt: TGTGCCAGCAGTAAAGGGGCGGATCAGCCCCAGCATTTT; cdr3_aa: CASSKGADQPQHF